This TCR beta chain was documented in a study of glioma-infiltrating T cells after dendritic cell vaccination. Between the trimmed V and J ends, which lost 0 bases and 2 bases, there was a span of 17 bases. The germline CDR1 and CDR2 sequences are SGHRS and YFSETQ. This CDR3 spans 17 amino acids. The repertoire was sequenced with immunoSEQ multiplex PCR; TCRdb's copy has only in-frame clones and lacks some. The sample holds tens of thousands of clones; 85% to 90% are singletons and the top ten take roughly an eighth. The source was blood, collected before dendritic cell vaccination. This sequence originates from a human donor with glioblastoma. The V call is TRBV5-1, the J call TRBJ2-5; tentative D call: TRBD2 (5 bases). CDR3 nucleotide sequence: TGCGCCAGCAGCTTGGGCTTCGGACTTCCCGAACAAGAGACCCAGTACTTC. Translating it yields CASSLGFGLPEQETQYF.